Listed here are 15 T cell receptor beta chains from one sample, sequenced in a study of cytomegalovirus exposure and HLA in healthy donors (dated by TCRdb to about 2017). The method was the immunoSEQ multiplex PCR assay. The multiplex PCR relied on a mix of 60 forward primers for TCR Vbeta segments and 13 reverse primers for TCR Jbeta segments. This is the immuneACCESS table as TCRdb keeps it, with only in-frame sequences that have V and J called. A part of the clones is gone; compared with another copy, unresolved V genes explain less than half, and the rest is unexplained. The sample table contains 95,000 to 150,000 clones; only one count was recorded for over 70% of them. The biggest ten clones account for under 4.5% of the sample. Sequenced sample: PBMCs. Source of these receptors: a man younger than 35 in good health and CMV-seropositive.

CDR3 amino acids: CASSTRGLGAETQYF. In nucleotides, the CDR3 is TGTGCCAGCAGCACTAGGGGACTAGGCGCGGAGACCCAGTACTTC. The rearrangement joins TRBV11-2 to TRBJ2-5; 8 bases line up with TRBD2. The germline V gene has CDR1 SGHAT and CDR2 FQNNGV. V lost 5 bases and J lost 5; bases outside the gene matches: 10. The length of the CDR3 is 15 residues.

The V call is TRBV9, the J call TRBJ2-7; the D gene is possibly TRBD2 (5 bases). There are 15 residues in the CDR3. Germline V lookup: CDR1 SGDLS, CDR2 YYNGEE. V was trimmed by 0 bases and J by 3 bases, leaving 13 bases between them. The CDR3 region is CASSVEAGIVYEQYF. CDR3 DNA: TGTGCCAGCAGCGTAGAGGCCGGGATAGTCTACGAGCAGTACTTC.

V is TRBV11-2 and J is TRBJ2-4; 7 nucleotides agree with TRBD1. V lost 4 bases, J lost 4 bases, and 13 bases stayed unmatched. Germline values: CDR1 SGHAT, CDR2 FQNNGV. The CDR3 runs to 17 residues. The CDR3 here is CASSSLVSATGKNIQYF. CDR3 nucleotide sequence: TGTGCCAGCAGCTCCCTCGTCTCCGCGACAGGGAAAAACATTCAGTACTTC.

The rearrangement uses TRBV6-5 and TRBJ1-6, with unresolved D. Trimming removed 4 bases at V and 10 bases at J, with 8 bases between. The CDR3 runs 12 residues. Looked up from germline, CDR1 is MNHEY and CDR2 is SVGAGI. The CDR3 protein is CASSFLGSPLHF. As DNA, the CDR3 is TGTGCCAGCAGTTTCCTCGGGTCACCCCTCCACTTT.

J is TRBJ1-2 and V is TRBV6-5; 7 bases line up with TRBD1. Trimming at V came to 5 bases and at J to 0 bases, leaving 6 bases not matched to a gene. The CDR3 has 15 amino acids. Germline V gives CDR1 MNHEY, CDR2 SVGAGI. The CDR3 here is CASSKTGTANYGYTF. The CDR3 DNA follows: TGTGCCAGCAGTAAAACCGGGACAGCTAACTATGGCTACACCTTC.

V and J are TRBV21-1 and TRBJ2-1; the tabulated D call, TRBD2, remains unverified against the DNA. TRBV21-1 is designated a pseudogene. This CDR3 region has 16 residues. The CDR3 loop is CASSKAFGKEYNEQFF. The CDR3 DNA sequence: TGTGCCAGCAGCAAAGCGTTCGGGAAGGAATACAATGAGCAGTTCTTC.

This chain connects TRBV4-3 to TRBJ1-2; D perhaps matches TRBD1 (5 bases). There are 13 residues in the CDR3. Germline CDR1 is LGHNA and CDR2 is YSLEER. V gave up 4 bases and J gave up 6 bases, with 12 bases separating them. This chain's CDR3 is CASSPGGRNGYTF. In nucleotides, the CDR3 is TGCGCCAGCAGCCCCGGGGGACGGAATGGCTACACCTTC.

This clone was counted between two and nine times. DNA for the CDR3: TGCGCCAGCAGCCAAGCCGGGACACTGTACAATGAGCAGTTCTTC. As protein: CASSQAGTLYNEQFF. This chain connects TRBV4-1 to TRBJ2-1, with a tentative D call TRBD1 (6 bases). The CDR3 contains 15 residues. The ends were cut back, 1 base at V and 4 bases at J, with 11 bases in the middle. Germline lookup yields CDR1 MGHRA and CDR2 YSYEKL.

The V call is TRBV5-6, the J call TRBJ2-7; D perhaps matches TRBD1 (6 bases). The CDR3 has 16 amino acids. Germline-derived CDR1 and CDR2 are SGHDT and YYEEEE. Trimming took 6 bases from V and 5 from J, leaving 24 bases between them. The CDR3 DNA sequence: TGTGCCAGCATCCTATTTTACCGGGACACGAACCACGAGCAGTACTTC. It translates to CASILFYRDTNHEQYF.

The CDR3 DNA is TGTGCCAGCAGCTTCCAAACGGACAGGGGATGGATTAGAAAGGAGACCCAGTACTTC. Amino acid sequence: CASSFQTDRGWIRKETQYF. This rearrangement joins TRBV7-9 to TRBJ2-5, with TRBD1 matching over 9 bases. CDR1 is SEHNR and CDR2 is FQNEAQ in the germline V gene (reference sequence). The CDR3 totals 19 residues. The V segment lost 3 bases and the J segment 5 bases; nucleotides outside the gene matches: 19.

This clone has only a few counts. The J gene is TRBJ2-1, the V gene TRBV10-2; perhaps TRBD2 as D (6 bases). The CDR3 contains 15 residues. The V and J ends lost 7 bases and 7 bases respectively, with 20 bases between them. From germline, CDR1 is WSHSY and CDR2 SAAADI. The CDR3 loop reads CASTPERVAWNEQFF. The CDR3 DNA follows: TGCGCCAGCACTCCAGAGCGGGTGGCTTGGAATGAGCAGTTCTTC.

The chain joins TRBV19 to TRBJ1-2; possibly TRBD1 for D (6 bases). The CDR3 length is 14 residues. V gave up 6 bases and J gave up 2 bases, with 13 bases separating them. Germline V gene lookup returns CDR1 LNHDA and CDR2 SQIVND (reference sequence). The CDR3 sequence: CASSLQGVNYGYTF. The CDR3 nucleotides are TGTGCCAGTAGCCTACAGGGCGTGAACTATGGCTACACCTTC.

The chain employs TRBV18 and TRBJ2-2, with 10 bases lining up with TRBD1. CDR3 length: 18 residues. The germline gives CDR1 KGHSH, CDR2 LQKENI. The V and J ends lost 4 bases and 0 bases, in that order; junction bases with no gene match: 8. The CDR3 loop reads CASSQRTGGTANTGELFF. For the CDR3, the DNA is TGTGCCAGCTCACAACGGACAGGGGGGACCGCGAACACCGGGGAGCTGTTTTTT.

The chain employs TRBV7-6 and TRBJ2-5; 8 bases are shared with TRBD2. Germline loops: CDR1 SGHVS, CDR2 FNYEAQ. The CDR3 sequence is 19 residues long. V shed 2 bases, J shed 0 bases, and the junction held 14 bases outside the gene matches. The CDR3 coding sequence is TGTGCCAGCAGCTTACGGTCGACTCCCATAGCGGGGTACCAAGAGACCCAGTACTTC. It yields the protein CASSLRSTPIAGYQETQYF.

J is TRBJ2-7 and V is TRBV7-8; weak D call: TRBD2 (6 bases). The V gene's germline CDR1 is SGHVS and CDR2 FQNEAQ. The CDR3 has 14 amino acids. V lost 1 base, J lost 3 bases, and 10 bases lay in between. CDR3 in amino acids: CASSLVTRDYEQYF. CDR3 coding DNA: TGTGCCAGCAGCTTAGTGACTAGAGACTACGAGCAGTACTTC.